This T cell receptor beta chain derives from a study of cytomegalovirus exposure and HLA in healthy donors. Study overall: Out of a few hundred genotyped donors, approximately 84% belonged to the Caucasian-associated ancestry cluster.

With respect to this clone: The antigen remains unidentified.

Findings and caveats of the study: Upon later analysis, HLA-associated TCR beta chains proved more clonally expanded than other, equally common chains. A previous analysis found most TCR beta V segments productive roughly 87% or roughly 30% of the time. Judged likely to be a sequencing artifact was a cluster of highly shared sequence variants.

The CDR3 totals 14 residues. V was cut by 6 bases and J by 1 base, with 12 bases left in between. Germline V lookup: CDR1 SNHLY, CDR2 FYNNEI. 60 Vbeta and 13 Jbeta primers were used in PCR. Produced via immunoSEQ multiplex PCR; TCRdb's table is partial and in-frame only. The sample consists of 90,000 to 120,000 clones, 55% to 65% of them appearing once. This TCR was recovered from a man aged 30-40 years in good health and CMV-seropositive. The rearrangement uses TRBV2 and TRBJ2-5, with D perhaps matching TRBD1 (6 bases). The sample consisted of PBMCs. Written as DNA, the CDR3 is TGTGCCAGCAGGGGCTGGGGGCCCCAAGAGACCCAGTACTTC. Its protein product is CASRGWGPQETQYF.